The 29 T cell receptor beta chains listed next were all sequenced from one sample in a study of T cells in localized non-small cell lung cancer. Clones were read by immunoSEQ multiplex PCR, and TCRdb kept only the in-frame ones, dropping some. Here the sample spans tens of thousands of clones, about 90% being singletons. Specimen: peripheral blood, collected before any cancer treatment. Every receptor here comes from a female donor over 55 with stage I lung adenocarcinoma.

The genes are TRBV5-4 and TRBJ1-6; no reliable D call. CDR3 length equals 14 residues. The V end lost 0 bases, the J end lost 7 bases, and 8 bases lay between the germline ends. Germline-derived CDR1 and CDR2 are SGHNT and YYREEE (reference sequence). The CDR3 nucleotides read TGTGCCAGCAGCTTGGCCGGGGTGAATTCACCCCTCCACTTT. Translation gives CASSLAGVNSPLHF. Full variable domain (remainder filled in from reference TRBV5-4 and TRBJ1-6): ETGVTQSPTHLIKTRGQQVTLRCSSQSGHNTVSWYQQALGQGPQFIFQYYREEENGRGNFPPRFSGLQFPNYSSELNVNALELDDSALYLCASSLAGVNSPLHFGNGTRLTVT.

This clone appeared once. This chain links TRBV6-1 with TRBJ2-7, with TRBD1 identical over 8 bases. Per germline, CDR1 MNHNS and CDR2 SASEGT. The V segment lost 4 bases and the J segment 3 bases; nucleotides outside the gene matches: 2. This CDR3 contains 13 residues. As DNA, the CDR3 is TGTGCCAGCAGTGGAACAGGGGGCTACGAGCAGTACTTC. Its protein product is CASSGTGGYEQYF.

This clone was seen more than once but under ten times. CDR3 coding DNA: TGTGCCAGCAGGCCAACTGACAGATACAATGAGCAGTTCTTC. As protein: CASRPTDRYNEQFF. The V and J genes are TRBV28 and TRBJ2-1; maybe TRBD1 (5 bases). The CDR3 loop spans 14 amino acids. V was shortened by 6 bases and J by 4 bases, with 13 bases between the two germline ends. The germline V gene encodes CDR1 MDHEN and CDR2 SYDVKM.

The V and J genes are TRBV18 and TRBJ1-4; tentative D call: TRBD1 (6 bases). CDR1 is KGHSH and CDR2 is LQKENI in the germline V gene. The CDR3 runs 15 residues. The ends were cut back, 1 base at V and 5 bases at J, with 11 bases in the middle. CDR3 sequence: CASSPLPGANEKLFF. CDR3 DNA: TGTGCCAGCTCACCACTCCCAGGGGCGAATGAAAAACTGTTTTTT.

The chain recombines TRBV7-9 with TRBJ1-5, with D unresolved. The CDR3 contains 13 residues. In germline, CDR1 is SEHNR, CDR2 FQNEAQ (reference sequence). Trimming left V 1 base short and J 7 bases short, with 8 bases between. Here the CDR3 reads CASSLGGGQPQHF. The CDR3 bases are TGTGCCAGCAGCTTAGGAGGAGGGCAGCCCCAGCATTTT.

V and J are TRBV19 and TRBJ2-3; either TRBD1 or TRBD2 may fit D (5 bases each). Germline CDR1 is LNHDA and CDR2 is SQIVND (reference sequence). Trimming took off 0 bases at V and 1 base at J, with 8 bases between the two ends. This CDR3 spans 15 amino acids. The CDR3 bases are TGTGCCAGTAGTATAGATCTGGGGGGCACAGATACGCAGTATTTT. Translated: CASSIDLGGTDTQYF.

V and J are TRBV18 and TRBJ2-5, with D possibly being TRBD2 (7 bases). Germline lookup yields CDR1 KGHSH and CDR2 LQKENI. Trimming took 9 bases from V and 2 from J, leaving 13 bases between them. The CDR3 is made up of 13 amino acids. CDR3 DNA sequence: TGTGCCAGTACGCGGGGGACACAAGAGACCCAGTACTTC. Protein product: CASTRGTQETQYF.

The rearrangement uses TRBV19 and TRBJ2-1; D call uncertain. V was cut by 9 bases and J by 5 bases, with 14 bases left in between. The CDR3 extends over 13 amino acids. CDR1 LNHDA and CDR2 SQIVND come from the germline V gene (reference sequence). CDR3 bases: TGTGCCAGCAGTCTCGGACGGAACAATGAGCAGTTCTTC. Its protein product is CASSLGRNNEQFF.

CDR3 nucleotides: TGTGCCAGCAGTTCAGGTGGGACAGGGGCCCGAAATTGGTTCTTC. It translates to CASSSGGTGARNWFF. The chain employs TRBV6-5 and TRBJ2-1, with 10 bases fitting TRBD1. Germline assignment: CDR1 MNHEY and CDR2 SVGAGI. V shed 4 bases, J shed 15 bases, and the junction held 15 bases outside the gene matches. The CDR3 consists of 15 residues.

The genes are TRBV28 and TRBJ2-3; possible D gene TRBD2, 7 bases. V lost 7 bases to trimming and J lost 4 bases, with 15 bases between them. Per the germline V gene, CDR1 is MDHEN and CDR2 is SYDVKM. CDR3 length: 14 residues. DNA for the CDR3: TGTGCCAGCATGGCGAGGGGGGGAGCAGATACGCAGTATTTT. Amino acids: CASMARGGADTQYF.

The rearrangement uses TRBV5-1 and TRBJ1-1; the D is unclear. V was pared by 4 bases and J by 0 bases, with 7 bases between. The CDR3 extends over 13 amino acids. Germline loops: CDR1 SGHRS, CDR2 YFSETQ. This CDR3 is CASSGDLNTEAFF. The CDR3 region has the DNA TGCGCCAGCAGCGGGGATCTGAACACTGAAGCTTTCTTT.

The genes are TRBV5-1 and TRBJ1-6, with no clear D. Germline loops: CDR1 SGHRS, CDR2 YFSETQ. The V gene lost 0 bases and the J gene lost 8 bases, with 6 bases spanning the gap. This CDR3 is 13 amino acids long. The CDR3 reads CASSLDWDSPLHF. For the CDR3, the DNA is TGCGCCAGCAGCTTGGATTGGGATTCACCCCTCCACTTT.

The genes are TRBV11-3 and TRBJ1-1; 8 positions match TRBD1. The CDR3 contains 16 residues. V shed 2 bases and J 4 bases; nucleotides not matched to a gene: 9. CDR1 SGHNT and CDR2 YENEEA come from the germline V gene. The chain's CDR3 is CASSLRGAGGFTEAFF. The CDR3 DNA follows: TGTGCCAGCAGCTTACGGGGGGCAGGGGGCTTCACTGAAGCTTTCTTT.

The chain joins TRBV9 to TRBJ2-2, with 10 bases that match TRBD1. This CDR3 spans 15 amino acids. Germline lookup yields CDR1 SGDLS and CDR2 YYNGEE. J lost 4 bases, V lost 0 bases, and 0 bases had no gene match. The CDR3 nucleotides read TGTGCCAGCAGCGTAGGACAGGGGGCCACCGGGGAGCTGTTTTTT. This codes for CASSVGQGATGELFF.

This rearrangement joins TRBV6-6 to TRBJ2-3; 9 nucleotides align to TRBD2. The CDR3 consists of 15 residues. Germline V CDR1 and CDR2: MNHNY, SVGAGI (reference sequence). V trimming: 6 bases; J trimming: 0 bases; junction bases outside the gene matches: 4. The CDR3 protein is CASRSGLASTDTQYF. In DNA form, the CDR3 reads TGTGCCAGCAGATCTGGACTAGCGAGCACAGATACGCAGTATTTT.

The CDR3 is CASSFPSGLHNEQFF. The CDR3 region has the DNA TGTGCCAGCAGCTTTCCTTCGGGACTCCACAATGAGCAGTTCTTC. This chain joins TRBV7-9 and TRBJ2-1; TRBD2 might be the D (6 bases). This CDR3 is 15 amino acids long. Germline CDR1 reads SEHNR; CDR2 reads FQNEAQ (reference sequence). V lost 3 bases to trimming and J lost 5 bases, with 14 bases between them.

V is TRBV30 and J is TRBJ1-5; D call uncertain. The CDR3 is made up of 12 amino acids. V was clipped by 0 bases and J by 7 bases, with 7 bases between them. The germline V gene encodes CDR1 GTSNPN and CDR2 SVGIG (reference sequence). The CDR3 coding sequence is TGTGCCTGGAGTGTACCCAGCCAGCCCCAGCATTTT. It codes for CAWSVPSQPQHF.

The chain uses TRBV5-1 and TRBJ1-4; a weak D match, TRBD1 (5 bases). There are 15 residues in the CDR3. CDR1 and CDR2 from the germline V gene are SGHRS and YFSETQ. V lost 4 bases, J lost 3 bases, and 13 bases lay in between. CDR3 region: CASSLRGSANEKLFF. CDR3 bases: TGCGCCAGCAGCCTGAGGGGATCGGCTAATGAAAAACTGTTTTTT.

The genes are TRBV4-1 and TRBJ2-1; D gene unclear. CDR3 length: 13 residues. Trimming stripped 1 base from V and 5 bases from J, with 6 bases between. The germline V gene has CDR1 MGHRA and CDR2 YSYEKL. The DNA of the CDR3 is TGCGCCAGCAGCCAAGTTCGCAACAATGAGCAGTTCTTC. Protein product: CASSQVRNNEQFF.

V and J are TRBV9 and TRBJ1-1; D is undetermined. Germline V gene data show CDR1 as SGDLS and CDR2 as YYNGEE. The CDR3 has 13 amino acids. V lost 0 bases and J lost 3, with 6 bases in between. CDR3 sequence reads: CASSVAQDTEAFF. In nucleotides, the CDR3 is TGTGCCAGCAGCGTAGCCCAAGACACTGAAGCTTTCTTT.

V is TRBV2 and J is TRBJ2-2; no definite D call. The CDR3 has 14 residues. V was shortened by 7 bases and J by 0 bases, with 9 bases between the two germline ends. Germline CDR1 reads SNHLY; CDR2 reads FYNNEI. The CDR3 bases are TGTGCCAGCAAATCAGACTCGAACACCGGGGAGCTGTTTTTT. This encodes CASKSDSNTGELFF.

Written as DNA, the CDR3 is TGTGCCAGCAGCTTAAGAGGGGCAATCTACAATGAGCAGTTCTTC. It is translated as CASSLRGAIYNEQFF. V usage is TRBV7-9 and J usage is TRBJ2-1; D is perhaps TRBD1 or TRBD2 (5 bases each). Deletions cut 2 bases from V and 3 bases from J, with 11 bases between. The CDR3 is made up of 15 amino acids. Germline CDR1 SEHNR, CDR2 FQNEAQ (reference sequence).

This chain connects TRBV11-3 to TRBJ2-1; a possible D gene is TRBD2 (7 bases). V lost 2 bases and J lost 5, with 13 bases in between. Germline V lookup: CDR1 SGHNT, CDR2 YENEEA. This CDR3 region has 15 residues. The CDR3 sequence: CASSLRTGTNNEQFF. The CDR3, as DNA: TGTGCCAGCAGCTTAAGAACAGGGACTAACAATGAGCAGTTCTTC.

This chain joins TRBV7-2 and TRBJ1-5; a weak D match, TRBD1 (5 bases). The CDR3 runs 14 residues. V was clipped by 3 bases and J by 7 bases, with 13 bases between them. Germline CDR1 SGHTA, CDR2 FQGNSA. CDR3 nucleotide sequence: TGTGCCAGCAGCTTGGCAGGGTCGGAACAGCCCCAGCATTTT. Protein product: CASSLAGSEQPQHF.

Only one count was recorded for this clone. The chain couples TRBV5-1 to TRBJ2-3, with 8 bases that match TRBD1. The germline CDR1 and CDR2 sequences are SGHRS and YFSETQ. V was clipped by 2 bases and J by 0 bases; unmatched bases: 2. The CDR3 is 15 residues long. CDR3 sequence reads: CASSLRDRSTDTQYF. Here the CDR3 DNA reads TGCGCCAGCAGCTTACGGGACAGGAGCACAGATACGCAGTATTTT.

Only a few counts were recorded for this clone. This chain uses TRBV19 with TRBJ1-5; the match to TRBD1 covers 11 bases. From germline, CDR1 is LNHDA and CDR2 SQIVND (reference sequence). The CDR3 is 16 residues long. Germline trimming cut 4 bases from V and 1 base from J; bases unmatched to any gene: 3. The CDR3 region has the DNA TGTGCCAGTAGTACCGGGACAGGGGGAAGCAATCAGCCCCAGCATTTT. This codes for CASSTGTGGSNQPQHF.

The V and J genes are TRBV25-1 and TRBJ2-5; tentative D call: TRBD1 (6 bases). The CDR3 sequence is 14 residues long. V dropped 2 bases and J dropped 1 base, with 8 bases sitting between them. Germline V gene sequence: CDR1 MGHDK, CDR2 SYGVNS. The CDR3 protein is CASSEQGIQETQYF. The CDR3 bases are TGTGCCAGCAGTGAACAGGGGATCCAAGAGACCCAGTACTTC.

The J gene is TRBJ1-1, the V gene TRBV5-1; no clear D gene. Trimming took 7 bases from V and 8 from J, leaving 15 bases between them. From germline, CDR1 is SGHRS and CDR2 YFSETQ. The CDR3 is made up of 12 amino acids. CDR3 DNA sequence: TGCGCCAGCCTCACCGACGGAAGAGAAGCTTTCTTT. Protein: CASLTDGREAFF.

The rearrangement joins TRBV5-1 to TRBJ2-7; 9 bases are shared with TRBD1. Per germline, CDR1 SGHRS and CDR2 YFSETQ. The CDR3 runs 13 residues. The V and J ends lost 3 bases and 6 bases, in that order; junction bases with no gene match: 4. CDR3 in amino acids: CASSSGTGTEQYF. For the CDR3, the DNA is TGCGCCAGCAGCTCCGGGACAGGGACCGAGCAGTACTTC.